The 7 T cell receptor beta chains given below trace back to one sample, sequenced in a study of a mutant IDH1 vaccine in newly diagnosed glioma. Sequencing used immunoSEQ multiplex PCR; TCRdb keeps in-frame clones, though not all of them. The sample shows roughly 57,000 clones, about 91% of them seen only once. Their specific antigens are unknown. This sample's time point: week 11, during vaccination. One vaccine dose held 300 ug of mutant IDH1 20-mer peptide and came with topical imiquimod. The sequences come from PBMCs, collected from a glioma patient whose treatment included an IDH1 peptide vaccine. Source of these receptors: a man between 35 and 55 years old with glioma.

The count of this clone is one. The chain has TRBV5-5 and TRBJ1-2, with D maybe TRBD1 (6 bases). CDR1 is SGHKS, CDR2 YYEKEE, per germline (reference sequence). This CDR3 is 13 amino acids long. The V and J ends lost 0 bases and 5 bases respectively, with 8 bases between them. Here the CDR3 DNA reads TGTGCCAGCAGCTTGGAACAGGGATATGGCTACACCTTC. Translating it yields CASSLEQGYGYTF.

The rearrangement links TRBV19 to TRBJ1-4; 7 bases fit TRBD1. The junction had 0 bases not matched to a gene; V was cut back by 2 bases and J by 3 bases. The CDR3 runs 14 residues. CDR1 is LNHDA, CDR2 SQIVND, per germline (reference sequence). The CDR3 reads CASSIQGANEKLFF. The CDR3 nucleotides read TGTGCCAGTAGTATACAGGGGGCTAATGAAAAACTGTTTTTT.

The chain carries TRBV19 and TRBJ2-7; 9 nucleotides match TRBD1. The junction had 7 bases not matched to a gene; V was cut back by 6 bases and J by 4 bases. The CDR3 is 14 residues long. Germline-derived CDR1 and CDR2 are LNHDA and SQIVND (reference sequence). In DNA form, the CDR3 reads TGTGCCAGTAGCCCCGGGACAGGGTTTTACGAGCAGTACTTC. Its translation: CASSPGTGFYEQYF.

The CDR3 DNA is TGTGCCAGCTCAGTGACGCAACAGGGGGCGGTGAACACTGAAGCTTTCTTT. It translates to CASSVTQQGAVNTEAFF. The chain links TRBV18 to TRBJ1-1; TRBD1 matches 9 bases. The length of the CDR3 is 17 residues. CDR1 is KGHSH, CDR2 LQKENI, per germline. Trimming cost V 5 bases and J 0 bases; bases outside gene matches: 10.

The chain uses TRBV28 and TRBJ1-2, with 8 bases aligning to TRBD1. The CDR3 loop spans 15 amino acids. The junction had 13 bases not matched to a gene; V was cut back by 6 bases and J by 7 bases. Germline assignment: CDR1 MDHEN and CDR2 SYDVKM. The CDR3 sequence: CASSRLLRGHSGYTF. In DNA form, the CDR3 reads TGTGCCAGCAGCCGATTACTCAGGGGGCATAGTGGCTACACCTTC.

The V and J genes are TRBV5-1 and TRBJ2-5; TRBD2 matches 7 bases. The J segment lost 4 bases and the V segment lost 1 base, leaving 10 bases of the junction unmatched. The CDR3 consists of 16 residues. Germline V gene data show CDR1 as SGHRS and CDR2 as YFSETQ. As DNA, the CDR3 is TGCGCCAGCAGCTTGCAGGCGGCAGGGAGGGGAGAGACCCAGTACTTC. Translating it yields CASSLQAAGRGETQYF.

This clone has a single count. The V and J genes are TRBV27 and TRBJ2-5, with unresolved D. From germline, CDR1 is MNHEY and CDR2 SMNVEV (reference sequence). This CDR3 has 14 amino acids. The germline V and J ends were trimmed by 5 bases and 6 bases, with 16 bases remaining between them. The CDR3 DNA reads TGTGCCAGCAGTCAACCCGGACGGGTAAAGACCCAGTACTTC. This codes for CASSQPGRVKTQYF.